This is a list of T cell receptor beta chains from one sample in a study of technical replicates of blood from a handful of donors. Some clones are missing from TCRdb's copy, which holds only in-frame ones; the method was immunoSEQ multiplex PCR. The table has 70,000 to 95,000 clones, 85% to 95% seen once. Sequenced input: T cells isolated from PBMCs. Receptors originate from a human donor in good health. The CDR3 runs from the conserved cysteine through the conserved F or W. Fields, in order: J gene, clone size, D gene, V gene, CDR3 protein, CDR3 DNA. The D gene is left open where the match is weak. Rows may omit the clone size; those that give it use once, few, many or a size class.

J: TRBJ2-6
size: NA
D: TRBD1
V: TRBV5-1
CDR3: CASSKGTGSGSGANVLTF
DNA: TGCGCCAGCAGCAAAGGGACAGGGAGCGGCTCTGGGGCCAACGTCCTGACTTTC

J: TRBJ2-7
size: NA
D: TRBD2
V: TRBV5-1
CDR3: CASSFAGGREEQYF
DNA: TGCGCCAGCAGCTTCGCGGGAGGAAGAGAAGAGCAGTACTTC

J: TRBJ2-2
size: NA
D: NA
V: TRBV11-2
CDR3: CASSFERVGTGELFF
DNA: TGTGCCAGCAGCTTTGAGCGGGTCGGCACCGGGGAGCTGTTTTTT

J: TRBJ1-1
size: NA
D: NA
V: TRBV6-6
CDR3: CASSQYGGTEAFF
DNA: TGTGCCAGCAGTCAATACGGTGGTACTGAAGCTTTCTTT

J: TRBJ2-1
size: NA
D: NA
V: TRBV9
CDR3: CASSVVSRAGNEQFF
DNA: TGTGCCAGCAGCGTAGTAAGCAGGGCCGGGAATGAGCAGTTCTTC

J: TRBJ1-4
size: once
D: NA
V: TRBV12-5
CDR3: CASGLSRSWGENEKLFF
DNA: TGTGCTAGTGGTTTGAGTCGATCGTGGGGAGAAAATGAAAAACTGTTTTTT

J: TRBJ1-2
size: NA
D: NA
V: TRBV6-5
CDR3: CASNGPPNYGYTF
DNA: TGTGCCAGCAATGGGCCTCCTAACTATGGCTACACCTTC

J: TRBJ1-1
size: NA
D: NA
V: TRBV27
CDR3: CASSMGAEAFF
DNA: TGTGCCAGCAGTATGGGCGCTGAAGCTTTCTTT

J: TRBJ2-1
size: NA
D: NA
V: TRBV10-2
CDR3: CASAEVSSYNEQFF
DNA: TGCGCCAGCGCCGAGGTGAGCTCCTACAATGAGCAGTTCTTC

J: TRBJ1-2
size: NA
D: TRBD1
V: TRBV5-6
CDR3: CASSPGQDYGYTF
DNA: TGTGCCAGCAGCCCCGGACAGGACTATGGCTACACCTTC

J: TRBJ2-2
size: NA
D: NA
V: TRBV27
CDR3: CASSFGGTGELFF
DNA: TGTGCCAGCAGTTTCGGCGGTACCGGGGAGCTGTTTTTT

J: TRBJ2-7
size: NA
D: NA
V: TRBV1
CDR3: CTSSPGTFAYEQYF
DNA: TGCACCAGCAGCCCAGGGACTTTTGCCTACGAGCAGTACTTC

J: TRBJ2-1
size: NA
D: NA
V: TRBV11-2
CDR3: CASSVTGSYNEQFF
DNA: TGTGCCAGCAGCGTCACAGGGAGTTACAATGAGCAGTTCTTC

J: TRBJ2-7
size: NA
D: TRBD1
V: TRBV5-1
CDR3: CASSSRSDRGLDEQYF
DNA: TGCGCCAGCAGCTCCCGATCGGACAGGGGGCTAGACGAGCAGTACTTC

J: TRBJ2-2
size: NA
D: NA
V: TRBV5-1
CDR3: CASTQGGNTGELFF
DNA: TGCGCCAGCACCCAGGGGGGGAACACCGGGGAGCTGTTTTTT

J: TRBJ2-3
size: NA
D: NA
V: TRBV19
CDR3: CASDPGYAPDTQYF
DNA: TGTGCCAGTGACCCGGGGTATGCGCCAGATACGCAGTATTTT

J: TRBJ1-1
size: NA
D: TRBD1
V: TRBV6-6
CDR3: CASSRLGQGRAEAFF
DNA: TGTGCCAGCAGTCGACTGGGACAGGGAAGGGCTGAAGCTTTCTTT

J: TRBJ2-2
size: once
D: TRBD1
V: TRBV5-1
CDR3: CASSRDREGTGELFF
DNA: TGCGCCAGCAGCCGGGACAGGGAAGGAACCGGGGAGCTGTTTTTT

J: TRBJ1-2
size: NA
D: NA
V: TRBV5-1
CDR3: CASSLFDSYGYTF
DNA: TGCGCCAGCAGCTTGTTCGACAGCTATGGCTACACCTTC

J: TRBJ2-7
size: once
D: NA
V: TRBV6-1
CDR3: CASSEAITLTLPHYEQYF
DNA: TGTGCCAGCAGTGAAGCGATTACTCTCACCCTCCCCCATTACGAGCAGTACTTC

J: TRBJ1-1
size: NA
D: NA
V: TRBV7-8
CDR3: CASSPGSYTEAFF
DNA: TGTGCCAGCAGCCCCGGGAGTTACACTGAAGCTTTCTTT

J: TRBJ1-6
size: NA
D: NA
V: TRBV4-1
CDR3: CASSLTEGVNNSPLHF
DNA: TGCGCCAGCAGCCTTACTGAGGGGGTCAATAATTCACCCCTCCACTTT

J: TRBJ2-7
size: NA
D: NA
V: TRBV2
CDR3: CASSDRMYEQYF
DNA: TGTGCCAGCAGCGACAGGATGTACGAGCAGTACTTC

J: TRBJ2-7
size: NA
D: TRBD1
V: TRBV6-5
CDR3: CASSYGTGTLEQYF
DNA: TGTGCCAGCAGCTACGGGACAGGAACTCTCGAGCAGTACTTC

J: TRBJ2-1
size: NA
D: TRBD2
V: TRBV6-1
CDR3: CASSEDGGGTYNEQFF
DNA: TGTGCCAGCAGTGAAGACGGCGGGGGGACCTACAATGAGCAGTTCTTC

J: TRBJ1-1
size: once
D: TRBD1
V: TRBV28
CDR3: CASSWTGRTEAFF
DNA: TGTGCCAGCAGTTGGACAGGGAGGACTGAAGCTTTCTTT

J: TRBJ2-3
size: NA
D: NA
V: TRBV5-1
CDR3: CASSLAQGGTDTQYF
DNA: TGCGCCAGCAGCTTGGCACAGGGAGGCACAGATACGCAGTATTTT

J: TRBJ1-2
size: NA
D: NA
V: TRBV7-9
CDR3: CASSDGSSPYGYTF
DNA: TGTGCCAGCAGCGACGGGTCGTCACCTTATGGCTACACCTTC

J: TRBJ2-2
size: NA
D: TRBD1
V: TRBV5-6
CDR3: CASSWGDRANTGELFF
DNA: TGTGCCAGCAGCTGGGGAGACAGGGCGAACACCGGGGAGCTGTTTTTT

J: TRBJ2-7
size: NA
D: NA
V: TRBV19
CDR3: CASSRGYEQYF
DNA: TGTGCCAGTAGTCGGGGCTACGAGCAGTACTTC

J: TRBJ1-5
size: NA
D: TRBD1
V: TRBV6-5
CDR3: CASTPDRASNQPQHF
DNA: TGTGCCAGCACCCCGGACAGGGCTAGCAATCAGCCCCAGCATTTT

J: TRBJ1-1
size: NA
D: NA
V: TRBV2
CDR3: CASKGTWGDTEAFF
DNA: TGTGCCAGCAAGGGGACGTGGGGGGACACTGAAGCTTTCTTT

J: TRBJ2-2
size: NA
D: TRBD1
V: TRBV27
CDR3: CASNRGDNTGELFF
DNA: TGTGCCAGCAACAGGGGGGATAACACCGGGGAGCTGTTTTTT

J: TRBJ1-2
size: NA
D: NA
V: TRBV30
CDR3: CAWSRGSYGYTF
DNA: TGTGCCTGGAGTAGGGGTAGCTATGGCTACACCTTC

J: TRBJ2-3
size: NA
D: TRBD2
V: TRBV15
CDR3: CATSRDFTSGDTQYF
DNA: TGTGCCACCAGCAGAGATTTTACTAGCGGAGATACGCAGTATTTT

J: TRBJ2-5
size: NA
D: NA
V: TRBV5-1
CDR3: CASSWGTQLQETQYF
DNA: TGCGCCAGCAGCTGGGGGACACAACTACAAGAGACCCAGTACTTC

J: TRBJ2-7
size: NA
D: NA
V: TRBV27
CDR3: CASSISGDNYEQYF
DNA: TGTGCCAGCAGTATCTCAGGGGATAACTACGAGCAGTACTTC

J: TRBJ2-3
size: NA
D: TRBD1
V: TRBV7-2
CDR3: CASTKLGQFTDTQYF
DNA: TGTGCCAGCACGAAACTGGGACAGTTCACAGATACGCAGTATTTT

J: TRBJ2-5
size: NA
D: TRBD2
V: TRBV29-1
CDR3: CSVETSGETQYF
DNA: TGCAGCGTTGAGACTAGCGGGGAGACCCAGTACTTC

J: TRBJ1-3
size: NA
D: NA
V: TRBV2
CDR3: CASSQSLTGNTIYF
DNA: TGTGCCAGCAGTCAATCGCTAACTGGAAACACCATATATTTT

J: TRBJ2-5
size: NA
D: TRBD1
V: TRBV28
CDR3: CASSLMGQGAYGAQYF
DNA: TGTGCCAGCAGTTTAATGGGACAGGGAGCCTACGGGGCCCAGTACTTC

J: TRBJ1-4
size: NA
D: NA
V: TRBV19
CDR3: CASSPRTRANEKLFF
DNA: TGTGCCAGTAGCCCCAGGACTAGGGCTAATGAAAAACTGTTTTTT

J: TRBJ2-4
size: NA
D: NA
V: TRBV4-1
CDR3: CASSTRVGDIQYF
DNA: TGCGCCAGCAGTACTAGGGTGGGAGACATTCAGTACTTC

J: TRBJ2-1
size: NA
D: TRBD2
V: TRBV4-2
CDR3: CASSQDPSGRGDEQFF
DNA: TGTGCCAGCAGCCAAGACCCTAGCGGGAGGGGCGATGAGCAGTTCTTC

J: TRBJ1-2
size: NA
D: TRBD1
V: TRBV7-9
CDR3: CASSLGQLYGYTF
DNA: TGTGCCAGCAGCCTGGGACAGCTTTATGGCTACACCTTC

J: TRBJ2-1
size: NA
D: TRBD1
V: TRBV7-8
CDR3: CASSLTGGADEQFF
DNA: TGTGCCAGCAGCTTAACAGGGGGCGCAGATGAGCAGTTCTTC

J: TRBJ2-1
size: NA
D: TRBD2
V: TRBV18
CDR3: CASSLRGAAYNEQFF
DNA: TGTGCCAGCTCACTGCGGGGGGCCGCCTACAATGAGCAGTTCTTC

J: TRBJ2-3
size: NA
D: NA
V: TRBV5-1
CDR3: CASSLYRDTDTQYF
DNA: TGCGCCAGCAGCTTATACAGAGACACAGATACGCAGTATTTT

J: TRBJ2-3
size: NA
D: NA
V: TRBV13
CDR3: CASSLRKTLDTQYF
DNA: TGTGCCAGCAGCCTCAGAAAAACCTTGGATACGCAGTATTTT

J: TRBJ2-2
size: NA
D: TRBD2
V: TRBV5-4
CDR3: CASKPAGGRVTGELFF
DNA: TGTGCCAGCAAACCCGCGGGGGGGCGTGTCACCGGGGAGCTGTTTTTT

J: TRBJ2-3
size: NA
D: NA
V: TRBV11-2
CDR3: CASSLGYRVGGTDTQYF
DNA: TGTGCCAGCAGCTTGGGTTACAGGGTCGGGGGGACAGATACGCAGTATTTT

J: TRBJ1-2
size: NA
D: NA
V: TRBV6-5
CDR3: CASRQGPYGYTF
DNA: TGTGCCAGCAGGCAGGGCCCCTATGGCTACACCTTC

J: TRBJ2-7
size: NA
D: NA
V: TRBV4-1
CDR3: CASSPTDLEVYEQYF
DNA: TGCGCCAGCAGCCCCACCGACCTTGAGGTCTACGAGCAGTACTTC